This TCR beta chain was retrieved from a study of response to subunit inactivated influenza vaccine. Findings and caveats of the study: The authors proposed limited new T cell recruitment per seasonal influenza vaccination.

TCRdb recomputed calls from the RT-PCR reads with MiXCR, one row per CDR3 protein. The top ten hold 5.5% to 7% of the sample, which has around 760,000 distinct CDR3 sequences, about 15% seen once. In its sample, this clonotype was seen a few times. No antigen is known for it. This TCR was recovered from a man aged 50 to 59 who received an inactivated influenza vaccine. This material consisted of PBMCs from blood, taken 14 days before vaccination.

The CDR3 nucleotides are TGCAGCGTCGCCACAGGGTTCGATGAGCAGTTCTTC. Its protein is CSVATGFDEQFF. The rearrangement uses TRBV29-1 and TRBJ2-1, with a weak D call TRBD1 (6 bases). The V gene's germline CDR1 is SQVTM and CDR2 ANQGSEA. This CDR3 spans 12 amino acids. V lost 6 bases to trimming and J lost 8 bases, with 14 bases between them.